Listed here are 24 T cell receptor beta chains from one sample, sequenced in a study of T cell responses to AZD1222 COVID-19 vaccine. Clones were read by immunoSEQ multiplex PCR, and TCRdb kept only the in-frame ones, dropping some. Counted here are some 120,000 clones, around 94% occurring once; the ten biggest clones make up roughly 6.6%. The sequences come from peripheral blood, collected on day 0 of AZD1222 vaccination. These TCRs come from an adult in good health.

This clone was found a few times. The chain uses TRBV2 and TRBJ1-5; D is perhaps TRBD1 (5 bases). The ends were cut back, 6 bases at V and 6 bases at J, with 18 bases in the middle. Germline CDR1 and CDR2: SNHLY and FYNNEI. This CDR3 has 15 amino acids. The CDR3 region has the DNA TGTGCCAGCAGGGGCCAGGGAGGCCCGGGTCAGCCCCAGCATTTT. Translation gives CASRGQGGPGQPQHF.

With respect to this clone: A junction end diverges from the germline sequence, so it may reflect a read error. V gene TRBV20-1 combines with J gene TRBJ2-1; D ambiguous. The CDR3 is 11 amino acids. Looked up from germline, CDR1 is DFQATT and CDR2 is SNEGSKA (reference sequence). CDR3 protein: CSAPSFNEQFF. The CDR3 region has the DNA TGCAGTGCTCCGTCCTTCAATGAGCAGTTCTTC.

The rearrangement links TRBV24-1 to TRBJ1-1, with D perhaps matching TRBD1 (5 bases). The CDR3 sequence is 13 residues long. Trimming pared 4 bases from V and 5 bases from J, leaving 10 bases between. From germline, CDR1 is KGHDR and CDR2 SFDVKD. This chain's CDR3 is CATSEAGRTEAFF. The DNA for the CDR3 is TGTGCCACCAGTGAAGCAGGGAGAACTGAAGCTTTCTTT.

This sequence joins TRBV28 and TRBJ1-5; D is possibly TRBD1 (5 bases). The V gene lost 6 bases and the J gene lost 5 bases, with 23 bases spanning the gap. CDR1 is MDHEN and CDR2 is SYDVKM in the germline V gene. There are 17 residues in the CDR3. The CDR3 DNA follows: TGTGCCAGCAGCACGCGCTACTTCAGTGACAGTCATCAGCCCCAGCATTTT. Residues: CASSTRYFSDSHQPQHF.

The chain has TRBV5-1 and TRBJ2-1; 7 bases line up with TRBD2. Germline CDR1 SGHRS, CDR2 YFSETQ. J was trimmed by 8 bases and V by 0 bases; bases with no gene match: 8. This CDR3 is built from 15 residues. Here the CDR3 reads CASSLGGGGPDEQFF. In DNA, the CDR3 is TGCGCCAGCAGCTTGGGGGGGGGAGGGCCTGATGAGCAGTTCTTC.

This clone was counted between two and nine times. This sequence joins TRBV2 and TRBJ1-1; TRBD1 matches 7 bases. Germline trimming cut 3 bases from V and 0 bases from J; bases unmatched to any gene: 4. The CDR3 consists of 15 residues. From germline, CDR1 is SNHLY and CDR2 FYNNEI. Here the CDR3 DNA reads TGTGCCAGCAGTGATAGGGGGCAGATGAACACTGAAGCTTTCTTT. It is translated as CASSDRGQMNTEAFF.

The V call is TRBV19, the J call TRBJ1-4; D might be TRBD1 (6 bases). Germline CDR1 is LNHDA and CDR2 is SQIVND (reference sequence). Trimming shortened V by 3 bases and J by 8 bases, and 19 bases separated the two germline ends. The CDR3 totals 16 residues. DNA for the CDR3: TGTGCCAGTAGTATCGTTGACAGGATGAGAAAAGAAAAACTGTTTTTT. Translation: CASSIVDRMRKEKLFF.

The chain recombines TRBV4-1 with TRBJ1-2; no firm D call. From germline, CDR1 is MGHRA and CDR2 YSYEKL. This CDR3 region has 14 residues. V dropped 1 base and J dropped 0 bases, with 6 bases sitting between them. This chain's CDR3 is CASSQGNSNYGYTF. The DNA of the CDR3 is TGCGCCAGCAGCCAAGGGAACTCTAACTATGGCTACACCTTC.

The chain uses TRBV2 and TRBJ1-4; 7 nucleotides line up with TRBD1. V trimming: 7 bases; J trimming: 0 bases; junction bases outside the gene matches: 2. The CDR3 runs 14 residues. Germline CDR1 is SNHLY and CDR2 is FYNNEI. CDR3 residues: CASTDRATNEKLFF. In nucleotides, the CDR3 is TGTGCCAGCACCGACAGGGCAACTAATGAAAAACTGTTTTTT.

The chain employs TRBV6-5 and TRBJ1-1, with a possible D match to TRBD1 (5 bases). The V gene lost 6 bases and the J gene lost 5 bases, with 13 bases spanning the gap. This CDR3 has 13 residues. CDR1 is MNHEY and CDR2 is SVGAGI in the germline V gene. The CDR3 nucleotides read TGTGCCAGCAGGGGTATAGGGGCAACTGAAGCTTTCTTT. It specifies CASRGIGATEAFF.

For the CDR3, the DNA is TGTGCCAGCAGTGTGGGGATCTATGGCTACACCTTC. As protein: CASSVGIYGYTF. The rearrangement uses TRBV3-1 (or the pseudogene TRBV3-2) and TRBJ1-2; no reliable D call. Germline V CDR1 and CDR2: LGHDT, YNNKEL (reference sequence). CDR3 length: 12 amino acids. V lost 6 bases to trimming and J lost 4 bases, with 9 bases between them.

The V and J genes are TRBV10-3 and TRBJ2-7, with TRBD1 matching 7 bases. CDR1 and CDR2 (germline): ENHRY, SYGVKD. CDR3 length equals 12 residues. V trimming: 10 bases; J trimming: 5 bases; junction bases outside the gene matches: 8. CDR3 residues: CATREGGHEQYF. The CDR3 DNA sequence: TGTGCCACCCGGGAAGGGGGCCACGAGCAGTACTTC.

The J gene is TRBJ1-1, the V gene TRBV18; 9 nucleotides match TRBD1. This CDR3 has 16 amino acids. CDR1 and CDR2 (germline): KGHSH, LQKENI. With V trimmed by 4 bases and J by 1 base, 7 bases remained unmatched. CDR3 amino acids: CASSQQGAIENTEAFF. CDR3 DNA sequence: TGTGCCAGCTCACAACAGGGGGCAATTGAGAACACTGAAGCTTTCTTT. Filled out from reference TRBV18 and TRBJ1-1, the complete variable domain reads NAGVMQNPRHLVRRRGQEARLRCSPMKGHSHVYWYRQLPEEGLKFMVYLQKENIIDESGMPKERFSAEFPKEGPSILRIQQVVRGDSAAYFCASSQQGAIENTEAFFGQGTRLTVV.

V gene TRBV19 combines with J gene TRBJ2-6, with D tentatively TRBD2 (5 bases). V was pared by 3 bases and J by 2 bases, with 8 bases between. From germline, CDR1 is LNHDA and CDR2 SQIVND (reference sequence). This CDR3 region has 15 residues. The CDR3 DNA reads as TGTGCCAGTAGTATTGCCGGGGCTGGGGCCAACGTCCTGACTTTC. Encoded protein: CASSIAGAGANVLTF. Variable domain in full (rest from reference TRBV19 and TRBJ2-6): DGGITQSPKYLFRKEGQNVTLSCEQNLNHDAMYWYRQDPGQGLRLIYYSQIVNDFQKGDIAEGYSVSREKKESFPLTVTSAQKNPTAFYLCASSIAGAGANVLTFGAGSRLTVL.

The CDR3 region has the DNA TGTGCCTGGAGTGTAGAAGGGGCTAACTATGGCTACACCTTC. Its translation: CAWSVEGANYGYTF. This sequence joins TRBV30 and TRBJ1-2; D possibly corresponds to TRBD1 (5 bases). V shed 0 bases and J shed 0 bases, with 8 bases lying between them. The germline V gene encodes CDR1 GTSNPN and CDR2 SVGIG (reference sequence). This CDR3 contains 14 residues.

This clone was counted once. The rearrangement links TRBV6-5 to TRBJ1-1; TRBD1 is a possible D gene (5 bases). Germline CDR1 MNHEY, CDR2 SVGAGI. This CDR3 is built from 13 residues. The V and J ends lost 6 bases and 12 bases respectively, with 20 bases between them. The CDR3 loop reads CASSVVGGGGPFF. Here the CDR3 DNA reads TGTGCCAGCAGCGTAGTTGGGGGTGGTGGGCCTTTCTTT.

V gene TRBV6-6 combines with J gene TRBJ2-3, with unresolved D. The V end was cut by 2 bases, the J end by 5 bases, with 5 bases between. Germline V lookup: CDR1 MNHNY, CDR2 SVGAGI (reference sequence). The CDR3 is made up of 12 amino acids. The CDR3 region is CASSYGVDTQYF. The DNA for the CDR3 is TGTGCCAGCAGTTACGGTGTAGATACGCAGTATTTT.

The chain links TRBV5-5 to TRBJ2-6; possibly TRBD1 for D (5 bases). V was shortened by 3 bases and J by 1 base, with 11 bases between the two germline ends. The CDR3 loop spans 16 amino acids. CDR1 and CDR2 (germline): SGHKS, YYEKEE (reference sequence). DNA of the CDR3: TGTGCCAGCAGCTCGATAAGGGGTTCTGGGGCCAACGTCCTGACTTTC. It yields the protein CASSSIRGSGANVLTF.

The V gene is TRBV5-1, the J gene TRBJ1-1; D might be TRBD1 (5 bases). CDR3 length equals 17 residues. V shed 3 bases and J shed 0 bases, with 18 bases lying between them. Germline CDR1 SGHRS, CDR2 YFSETQ. CDR3 protein: CASSWDVNRRMNTEAFF. As DNA, the CDR3 is TGCGCCAGCAGCTGGGACGTTAACAGGAGAATGAACACTGAAGCTTTCTTT.

The rearrangement joins TRBV28 to TRBJ2-7; D might be TRBD1 (5 bases). V shed 6 bases and J shed 5 bases, with 8 bases lying between them. The CDR3 spans 11 residues. CDR1 and CDR2 (germline): MDHEN, SYDVKM. The CDR3: CASSRVHEQYF. DNA of the CDR3: TGTGCCAGCAGCAGGGTCCACGAGCAGTACTTC. The full variable domain, rest sourced from reference TRBV28 and TRBJ2-7, is DVKVTQSSRYLVKRTGEKVFLECVQDMDHENMFWYRQDPGLGLRLIYFSYDVKMKEKGDIPEGYSVSREKKERFSLILESASTNQTSMYLCASSRVHEQYFGPGTRLTVT.

The chain recombines TRBV28 with TRBJ1-2; no clear D gene. This CDR3 comprises 12 residues. V dropped 5 bases and J dropped 4 bases, with 8 bases sitting between them. Germline V CDR1 and CDR2: MDHEN, SYDVKM. The CDR3 DNA follows: TGTGCCAGCAGTGGATCGACCTATGGCTACACCTTC. Protein product: CASSGSTYGYTF.

The gene calls are TRBV28 and TRBJ2-1; D not resolved. In germline, CDR1 is MDHEN, CDR2 SYDVKM. Trimming left V 6 bases short and J 9 bases short, with 12 bases between. The CDR3 sequence is 12 residues long. The CDR3 sequence: CASSRRWGEQFF. The CDR3 coding sequence is TGTGCCAGCAGCCGTAGATGGGGTGAGCAGTTCTTC. Full variable domain (outside the CDR3, taken from reference TRBV28 and TRBJ2-1): DVKVTQSSRYLVKRTGEKVFLECVQDMDHENMFWYRQDPGLGLRLIYFSYDVKMKEKGDIPEGYSVSREKKERFSLILESASTNQTSMYLCASSRRWGEQFFGPGTRLTVL.

The rearrangement joins TRBV28 to TRBJ2-7, with D perhaps matching TRBD1 (6 bases). V was trimmed by 5 bases and J by 4 bases, leaving 12 bases between them. This CDR3 spans 13 amino acids. Germline lookup yields CDR1 MDHEN and CDR2 SYDVKM. DNA of the CDR3: TGTGCCAGCAGTCGTTATCAGGGGTACGAGCAGTACTTC. It codes for CASSRYQGYEQYF.

V and J are TRBV9 and TRBJ2-7, with D tentatively TRBD1 (5 bases). Germline values: CDR1 SGDLS, CDR2 YYNGEE. The CDR3 totals 15 residues. V was clipped by 4 bases and J by 2 bases, with 16 bases between them. CDR3: CASSPTARVAYEQYF. The CDR3 region has the DNA TGTGCCAGCAGCCCTACGGCCAGGGTGGCCTACGAGCAGTACTTC.